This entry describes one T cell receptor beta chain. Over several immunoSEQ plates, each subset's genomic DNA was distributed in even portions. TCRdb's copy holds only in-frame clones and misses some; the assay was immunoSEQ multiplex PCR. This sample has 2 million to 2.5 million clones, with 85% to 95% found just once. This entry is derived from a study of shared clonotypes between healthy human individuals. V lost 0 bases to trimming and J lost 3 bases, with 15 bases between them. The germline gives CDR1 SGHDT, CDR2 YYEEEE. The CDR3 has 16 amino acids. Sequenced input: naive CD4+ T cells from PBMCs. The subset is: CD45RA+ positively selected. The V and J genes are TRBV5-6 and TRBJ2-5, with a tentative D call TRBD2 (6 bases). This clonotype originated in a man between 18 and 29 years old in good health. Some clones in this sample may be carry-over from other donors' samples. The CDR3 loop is CASSLVVGGPEETQYF. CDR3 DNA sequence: TGTGCCAGCAGCTTGGTGGTGGGAGGTCCAGAAGAGACCCAGTACTTC.